This TCR beta chain was identified in a study of lymphopenia after photon versus proton radiotherapy. Using immunoSEQ multiplex PCR, the repertoire was profiled, and TCRdb retains in-frame clones only, with some absent. The sample shows about 24,000 clones, about four fifths of them seen only once. Study findings and constraints: Post-nadir diversity loss with photons came from oligoclonal expansion, particularly CD8+ Temra cells. Larger post-nadir TCR diversity loss correlated inversely with survival in deceased patients.

The CDR3 covers 13 residues. Germline V lookup: CDR1 MNHNS, CDR2 SASEGT. The germline V and J ends were trimmed by 6 bases and 8 bases, with 16 bases remaining between them. With regard to this clone: Its antigen is unidentified.

V usage is TRBV6-1 and J usage is TRBJ1-2; perhaps TRBD1 as D (5 bases). This clonotype was obtained from a man between 40 and 49 years old with gastric cancer. Here the sequenced sample was peripheral blood, taken from a patient treated with photon-based radiotherapy. The chain's CDR3 is CASRNGGGLGYTF. The DNA of the CDR3 is TGTGCCAGCAGGAACGGGGGAGGGCTGGGCTACACCTTC.